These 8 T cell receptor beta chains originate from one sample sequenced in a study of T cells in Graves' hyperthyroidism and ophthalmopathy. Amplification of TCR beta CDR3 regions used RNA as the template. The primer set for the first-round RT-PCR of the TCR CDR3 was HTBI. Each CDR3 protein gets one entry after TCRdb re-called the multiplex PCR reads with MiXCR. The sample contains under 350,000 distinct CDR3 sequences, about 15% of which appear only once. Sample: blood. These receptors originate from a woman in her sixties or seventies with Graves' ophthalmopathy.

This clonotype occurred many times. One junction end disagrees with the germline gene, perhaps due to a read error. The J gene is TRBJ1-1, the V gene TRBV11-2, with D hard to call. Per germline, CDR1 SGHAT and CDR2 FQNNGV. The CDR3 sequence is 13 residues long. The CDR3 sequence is CANSLEVGTEAFF. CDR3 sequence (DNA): TGTGCCAACAGCTTAGAGGTTGGCACTGAAGCTTTCTTT.

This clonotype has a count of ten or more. The CDR3 region has the DNA TGTGCCAGCAGCTCAGGGGGGCCTAGCAACACCGGGGAGCTGTTTTTT. Amino acid sequence: CASSSGGPSNTGELFF. The chain combines TRBV7-2 with TRBJ2-2; a weak D match, TRBD1 (7 bases). Germline V CDR1 and CDR2: SGHTA, FQGNSA. CDR3 size: 16 residues. Between the trimmed V and J ends, which lost 4 bases and 2 bases, there was a span of 14 bases.

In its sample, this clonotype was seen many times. The CDR3 reads CSAAGVRGRNEQFF. DNA for the CDR3: TGCAGTGCTGCAGGGGTACGCGGTCGCAATGAGCAGTTCTTC. The J gene is TRBJ2-1, the V gene TRBV20-1; D may be TRBD1 (6 bases). Germline V gene lookup returns CDR1 DFQATT and CDR2 SNEGSKA (reference sequence). V lost 5 bases to trimming and J lost 6 bases, with 17 bases between them. The length of the CDR3 is 14 residues.

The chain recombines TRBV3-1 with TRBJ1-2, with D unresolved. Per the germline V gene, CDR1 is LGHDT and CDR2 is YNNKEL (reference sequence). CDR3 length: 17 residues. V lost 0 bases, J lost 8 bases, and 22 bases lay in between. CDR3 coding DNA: TGTGCCAGCAGCCAAGAAATTAATACTGGGGAGGGTAGCGGCTACACCTTC. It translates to CASSQEINTGEGSGYTF.

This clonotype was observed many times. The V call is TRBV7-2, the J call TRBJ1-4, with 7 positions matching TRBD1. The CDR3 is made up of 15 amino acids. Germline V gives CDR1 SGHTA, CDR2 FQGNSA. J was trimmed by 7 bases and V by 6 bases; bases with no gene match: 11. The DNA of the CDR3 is TGTGCCAGCAGACCATCCGGGACAGTACCTGAAAAACTGTTTTTT. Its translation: CASRPSGTVPEKLFF.

Here the CDR3 DNA reads TGTGCCAGCAGTTACGGGAATGGGGCTAGCGGGAGAAGTACAGATACGCAGTATTTT. Translation gives CASSYGNGASGRSTDTQYF. V and J are TRBV6-6 and TRBJ2-3, with 10 bases matching TRBD2. V lost 2 bases and J lost 3; bases outside the gene matches: 14. The germline gives CDR1 MNHNY, CDR2 SVGAGI (reference sequence). The CDR3 has 19 residues.

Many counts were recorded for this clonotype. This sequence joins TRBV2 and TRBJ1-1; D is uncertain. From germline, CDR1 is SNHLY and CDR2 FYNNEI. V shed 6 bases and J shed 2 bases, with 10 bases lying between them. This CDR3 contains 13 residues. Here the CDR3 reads CASRTGGNTEAFF. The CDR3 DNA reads TGTGCCAGCAGGACGGGAGGCAACACTGAAGCTTTCTTT.

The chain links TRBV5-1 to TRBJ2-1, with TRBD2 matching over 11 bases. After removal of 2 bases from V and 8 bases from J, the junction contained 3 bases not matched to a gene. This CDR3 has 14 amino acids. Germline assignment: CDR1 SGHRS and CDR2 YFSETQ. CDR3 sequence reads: CASSFLAGGDEQFF. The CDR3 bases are TGCGCCAGCAGCTTCCTAGCGGGGGGAGATGAGCAGTTCTTC.